This T cell receptor beta chain was found in a study of blood T cell dynamics during melanoma immunotherapy. Study-wide context: Patients with metastatic melanoma got pembrolizumab or nivolumab-ipilimumab as first-line care.

Each sorted CD8+ T cell subset had its entire DNA loaded. Generated by immunoSEQ multiplex PCR, the TCRdb table keeps only in-frame clones and is missing some. This table holds some 15,000 clones, 94% found once. Time point described: week 3, after first cycle of checkpoint inhibitor. Blood was drawn before treatment and at week 3 after checkpoint blockade. Apart from a couple of fast progressors, RECIST 1.1 response was judged 12 weeks post-infusion. V was shortened by 8 bases and J by 2 bases, with 18 bases between the two germline ends. The length of the CDR3 is 15 residues. In germline, CDR1 is MNHEY, CDR2 SMNVEV (reference sequence).

The clonotype was recovered from a human donor with melanoma. The material was effector memory CD8+ T cells from blood, obtained from a patient treated with checkpoint blockade. This chain uses TRBV27 with TRBJ2-5, with D perhaps TRBD2 (5 bases). CDR3 nucleotide sequence: TGTGCCAGCGCCCGGAGGTCAATAGCTCAAGAGACCCAGTACTTC. Translated: CASARRSIAQETQYF.